This T cell receptor (beta chain) derives from a study of immune cell composition in non-small cell lung cancer (dated by TCRdb to 2017 to 2019). The study in broad terms: Histologic subtype was assigned using H&E plus p63, CK5, Napsin A and TTF-1 immunohistochemistry, mainly lung adenocarcinoma or squamous cell carcinoma. TCR-beta sequencing from Adaptive Biotechnologies was done on a few dozen paired sets of NSCLC tumour and non-adjacent lung specimens and on just over 25 tumour-only specimens. In supplementary cohort #1, which comprised about eleven lung adenocarcinoma cases, paired tumour/lung TCR-beta sequencing was performed and TIL populations were generated so that tumour reactivity could be assessed. A few tumour specimens that had TCR-beta data belonged to rare histological subtypes and were left out of the subtype comparisons. Study-level results and caveats: Top 10 clone scores and productive clonality were significantly higher in lung squamous cell carcinoma than in lung adenocarcinoma tumours. Smoking pack-years did not significantly correlate with tumour TCR-beta clonality. Tumour-associated clones >0.5% occurred in nearly half of NSCLC cases: 33% of adenocarcinomas versus around 79% of squamous carcinomas. In 10 adenocarcinoma cases, maximal tumour-associated clone frequency correlated strongly with TIL tumour reactivity, whereas overall clonality did not. The reactivity cohort was only approximately nine cases, and tumour-reactive clones were not shown to share sequences with the dominant in vivo tumour-associated clones.

TCR-beta CDR3 regions were amplified from genomic DNA by a two-step multiplex PCR, with the second step adding Illumina-compatible adaptors. TCR-beta immunosequencing was performed on an Illumina platform as a commercial immunoSEQ service. As for the authors' bioinformatics: Repertoires were described by productive clonality and by Top 10 Clones, which is the percentage of T-cell templates coming from the ten most frequent sequences. Productive clonality had a range of 0 to 1, where 1 means a monoclonal population. Sequences comprising at least 0.1% of tumour T-cell templates but absent from matched non-adjacent lung were defined as tumour-associated clones and were identified via log10 scatter plots. Student's t-tests were used for two-group comparisons, ANOVA was used for stages, and linear regression was used for relationships, with analyses conducted in GraphPad Prism7 and R. TCRdb's version of the immuneACCESS table is confined to in-frame rearrangements and falls short of the full clone set. An unresolved V gene accounts for under half of the shortfall where checked; the remainder is of unknown origin. V, J and clone size are taken as reported in that table, and D and trimming were inferred from the DNA itself. The sample has 15,000 or so clones on record, 69% of them singletons. Together, the top ten hold around 6.8% of the sample.

The germline V gene specifies SGHTA as CDR1 and FQGTGA as CDR2. The CDR3 runs 15 residues from the cysteine to the phenylalanine. The retained sequence is limited to the CDR3, 45 bases, with the frame set at the first base. Relative to germline, V is missing 5 bases and J is missing 4 bases, with 8 bases of the junction outside any gene match. This clone was seen more than once but under ten times. What antigen it recognizes has not been identified. No base-level quality is on record; no much larger clone is a single base apart. Frozen aliquots of unsorted single-cell suspensions were used for genomic DNA extraction with the QIAamp DNA kit. The tumour samples consisted of non-small cell lung cancer tissue that had been surgically resected. Tissues arrived within 2 hours after resection and were immediately processed into single-cell suspensions. Tissue was mechanically dissociated and enzymatically digested with DNase I, collagenase I and hyaluronidase for 25 to 35 minutes at 37 °C, then filtered and RBC-lysed.

This sequence was found in a human donor with non-small cell lung cancer. The sample was lung tumor tissue. This receptor chain uses TRBV7-3 and TRBJ1-1; 9 central bases correspond to TRBD1. In nucleotide form, the sequence is TGTGCCAGCAGCCCGACAGGGGGGATTGGCACTGAAGCTTTCTTT. The encoded protein is CASSPTGGIGTEAFF.